This T cell receptor (beta chain) derives from a study of cytomegalovirus exposure and HLA in healthy donors. The study's findings and limits: Most TCR sequences showed up rarely, but some public TCRs showed up in many donors. Among the CMV-associated chains, three were confirmed in vitro as specific for CMV antigens.

With regard to this clone: As yet, its antigen is unknown.

The PCR had 60 Vbeta and 13 Jbeta primers. Generated by immunoSEQ multiplex PCR, the TCRdb table keeps only in-frame clones and is missing some. The top ten hold approximately 2.9% of the sample, which has over 150,000 clones, roughly 77% seen once. With 2 bases removed from V and 1 base from J, the gap between germline ends came to 5 bases. The CDR3 contains 14 residues. Germline-derived CDR1 and CDR2 are KGHSH and LQKENI. V gene TRBV18 combines with J gene TRBJ2-2; D gene ambiguous. This clonotype was sampled from a woman aged 40 to 50 in good health and CMV-seropositive. The sequenced material came from PBMCs. The CDR3 spells CASSPYGNTGELFF. The CDR3 DNA reads TGTGCCAGCTCACCATACGGGAACACCGGGGAGCTGTTTTTT.